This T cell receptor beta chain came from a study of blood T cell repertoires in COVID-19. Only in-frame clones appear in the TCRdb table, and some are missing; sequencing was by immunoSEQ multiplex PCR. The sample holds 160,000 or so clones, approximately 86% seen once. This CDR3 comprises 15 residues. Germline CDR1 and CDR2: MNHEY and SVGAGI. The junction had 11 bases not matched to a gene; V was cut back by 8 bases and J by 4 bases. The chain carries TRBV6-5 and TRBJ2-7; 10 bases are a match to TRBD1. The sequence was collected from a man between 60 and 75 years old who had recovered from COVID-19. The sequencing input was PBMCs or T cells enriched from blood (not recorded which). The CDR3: CASSMTGGIKYEQYF. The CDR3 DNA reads TGTGCCAGCTCCATGACAGGGGGCATTAAGTACGAGCAGTACTTC.